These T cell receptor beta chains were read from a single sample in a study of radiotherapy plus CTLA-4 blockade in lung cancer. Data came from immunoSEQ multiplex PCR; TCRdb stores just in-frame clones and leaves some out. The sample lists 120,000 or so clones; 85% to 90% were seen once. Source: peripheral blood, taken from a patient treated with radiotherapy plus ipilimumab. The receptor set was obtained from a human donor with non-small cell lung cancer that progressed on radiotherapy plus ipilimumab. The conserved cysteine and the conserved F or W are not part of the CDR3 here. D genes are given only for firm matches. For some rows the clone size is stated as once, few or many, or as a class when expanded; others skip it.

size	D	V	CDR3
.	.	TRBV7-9	ASTSWGTSTDTQY
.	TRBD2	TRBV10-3	AISESPAGGSDTQY
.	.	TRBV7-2	ASSFRPPSSYEQY
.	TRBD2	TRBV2	ASNIEEQRGSYEQY
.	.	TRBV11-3	ASSPGDPGTSTDTQY
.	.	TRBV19	ASSILTSYNEQF
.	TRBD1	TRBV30	AWSGGQGAHSSYNEQF
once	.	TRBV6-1	ASSEPGRTNYGYT
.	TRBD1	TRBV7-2	ASSLDGTGDHEQY
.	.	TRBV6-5	ASTYEDTQY
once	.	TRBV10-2	ASSESISATGYEQY
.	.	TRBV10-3	AISPGSTDTQY
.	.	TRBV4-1	ASSQGSTGELF
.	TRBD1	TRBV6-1	ASSGRDRPDGGYGYT
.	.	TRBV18	ASSPPGITEAF
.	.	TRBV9	ASSVGPAADTQY
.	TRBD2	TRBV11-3	ASSGTSDEQF
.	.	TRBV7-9	ASSLGRGRENEKLF
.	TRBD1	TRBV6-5	ASNKGQGRYEQY
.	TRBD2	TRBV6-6	ASTQGSGTSLETQY
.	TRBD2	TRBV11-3	ASSLASGGPFEQF
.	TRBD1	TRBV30	AWRGQDRYTEAF
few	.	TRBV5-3	ARSLARAYHNEQF
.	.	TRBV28	ASSLRSGVQPQH
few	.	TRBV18	ASSPNQETQY
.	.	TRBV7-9	ASSLTGWGSQETQY
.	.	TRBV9	ASSPWGRREETQY
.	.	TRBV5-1	ATADGSSTDTQY
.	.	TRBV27	ASTFSSGTIYNEQF
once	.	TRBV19	ASSIALSSYNEQF
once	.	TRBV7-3	ASALQSGAPYGYT
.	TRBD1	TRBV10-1	APGGGDRGISGNQPQH
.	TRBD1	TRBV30	AWSLTGNGEQY
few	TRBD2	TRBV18	ASSPRLASDNEQF
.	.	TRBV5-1	ASSLGATNEKLF
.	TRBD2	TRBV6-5	ASSYGLAGSTDTQY
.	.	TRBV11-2	ASSLRGGMVTEAF
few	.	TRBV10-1	ASSETDHPTDTQY
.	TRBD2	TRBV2	ASSDRGLAGAYEQY
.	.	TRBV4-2	ASSPIDNYNEQF
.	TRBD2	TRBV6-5	ASSYSAGGGADTQY
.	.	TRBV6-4	ASSRQPTDTQY
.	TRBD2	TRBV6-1	ASSPGTRESDTQY
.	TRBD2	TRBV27	ASSWDSRGVDKNIQY
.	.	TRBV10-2	ASGNYVGPVDTQY
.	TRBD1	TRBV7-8	ASSLFSGQHSGNTIY
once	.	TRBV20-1	SARPGETQY
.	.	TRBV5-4	ASSLELARASTDTQY
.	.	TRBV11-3	ASSGRVSVDEQF
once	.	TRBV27	ASSTSGGRYGYT
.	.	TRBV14	ASSPLTEAF
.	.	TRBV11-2	ASSSPTGQIRNTIY
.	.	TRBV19	ASSIGGAMEEQY
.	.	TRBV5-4	ASSPGARDYGYT
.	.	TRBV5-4	ASSRGVPRENTEAF
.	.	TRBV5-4	ASTPTGLANYGYT
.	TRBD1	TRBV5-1	ASSYDRGVYEQF
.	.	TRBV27	ASSFWGNTEAF